These 19 T cell receptor beta chains came from one sample sequenced in a study of T cell repertoires in cytomegalovirus infection. No antigen is known for these receptors. A single record per CDR3 protein comes from TCRdb applying MiXCR to the reads. The data contain about 830,000 distinct CDR3 sequences, 30% to 35% of them seen just once; the ten biggest clones take up under 15%. Sequenced here: cultured CD8+ T cells from PBMCs, sampled from culture after CMV antigen stimulation. These receptors came from a human donor in good health (CMV status not recorded). Some clones in this sample may be carry-over from other donors' samples.

This clonotype was seen only a few times. This chain connects TRBV7-6 to TRBJ2-7; no firm D call. Trimming shortened V by 2 bases and J by 0 bases, and 20 bases separated the two germline ends. The CDR3 spans 18 residues. Germline assignment: CDR1 SGHVS and CDR2 FNYEAQ. The CDR3 is CASSLTPPVDARSYEQYF. CDR3 sequence (DNA): TGTGCCAGCAGCTTAACCCCTCCAGTCGACGCCCGCTCCTACGAGCAGTACTTC.

The chain links TRBV10-2 to TRBJ1-1; tentatively, D is TRBD1 (6 bases). Trimming cost V 0 bases and J 4 bases, with 12 bases left between them. Per the germline V gene, CDR1 is WSHSY and CDR2 is SAAADI. The CDR3 totals 15 residues. The CDR3 reads CASSESGGRGTEAFF. Written as DNA, the CDR3 is TGCGCCAGCAGTGAGTCGGGGGGCAGGGGCACTGAAGCTTTCTTT.

J is TRBJ2-2 and V is TRBV20-1; 9 positions match TRBD1. The J segment lost 6 bases and the V segment lost 3 bases, leaving 8 bases of the junction unmatched. CDR3 length: 15 residues. Looked up from germline, CDR1 is DFQATT and CDR2 is SNEGSKA (reference sequence). The CDR3 region is CSARGPTGGPGELFF. The CDR3 DNA follows: TGCAGTGCTAGGGGGCCGACAGGGGGGCCCGGGGAGCTGTTTTTT.

V is TRBV27 and J is TRBJ1-5; D is possibly TRBD1 (5 bases). Germline V CDR1 and CDR2: MNHEY, SMNVEV (reference sequence). Trimming pared 6 bases from V and 7 bases from J, leaving 13 bases between. CDR3 length equals 13 residues. CDR3 residues: CASRTGGGQPQHF. The CDR3 nucleotides read TGTGCCAGCAGAACGGGCGGGGGGCAGCCCCAGCATTTT.

The sample holds many counts of this clonotype. CDR3 DNA: TGTGCCAGCAGCCCCGTCGACAGAATGAACACTGAAGCTTTCTTT. Its protein product is CASSPVDRMNTEAFF. This chain joins TRBV27 and TRBJ1-1; D might be TRBD1 (5 bases). The germline V and J ends were trimmed by 6 bases and 0 bases, with 14 bases remaining between them. CDR1 and CDR2 (germline): MNHEY, SMNVEV (reference sequence). This CDR3 region has 15 residues.

The CDR3, as DNA: TGTGCCAGCAGTGAAACGGGGGGGGTCTACAATGAGCAGTTCTTC. It is translated as CASSETGGVYNEQFF. This sequence joins TRBV6-1 and TRBJ2-1, with TRBD2 matching 8 bases. The CDR3 totals 15 residues. The germline gives CDR1 MNHNS, CDR2 SASEGT. Trimming cost V 2 bases and J 3 bases; bases outside gene matches: 3.

This chain joins TRBV27 and TRBJ1-2; 9 nucleotides match TRBD1. After removal of 5 bases from V and 5 bases from J, the junction contained 12 bases not matched to a gene. CDR3 size: 16 residues. CDR1 is MNHEY and CDR2 is SMNVEV in the germline V gene (reference sequence). This chain's CDR3 is CASSIRQGGPFYGYTF. CDR3 sequence (DNA): TGTGCCAGCAGTATCAGACAGGGGGGCCCTTTTTATGGCTACACCTTC.

The chain couples TRBV7-6 to TRBJ1-2; possibly TRBD1 for D (6 bases). Trimming removed 6 bases at V and 3 bases at J, with 14 bases between. The germline V gene encodes CDR1 SGHVS and CDR2 FNYEAQ. This CDR3 spans 14 amino acids. The CDR3 region has the DNA TGTGCCAGCAGATCTCCGACAGGAGACTATGGCTACACCTTC. It encodes CASRSPTGDYGYTF.

This clonotype was counted at least ten times. The rearrangement joins TRBV7-2 to TRBJ2-7; D perhaps matches TRBD2 (6 bases). The V end lost 3 bases, the J end lost 4 bases, and 13 bases lay between the germline ends. The CDR3 runs to 14 residues. Germline-derived CDR1 and CDR2 are SGHTA and FQGNSA. The CDR3 sequence: CASSFGTGRYEQYV. DNA of the CDR3: TGTGCCAGCAGCTTCGGGACTGGCAGGTACGAGCAGTACGTC.

This rearrangement joins TRBV9 to TRBJ1-1; the match to TRBD1 covers 7 bases. With 3 bases clipped from V and 1 base from J, the junction kept 6 bases outside the gene matches. CDR3 length equals 15 residues. Germline values: CDR1 SGDLS, CDR2 YYNGEE. This chain's CDR3 is CASSAGRGRNTEAFF. In DNA, the CDR3 is TGTGCCAGCAGCGCCGGCAGGGGGAGGAACACTGAAGCTTTCTTT.

This chain links TRBV6-1 with TRBJ2-2, with 11 bases that match TRBD2. Germline V gives CDR1 MNHNS, CDR2 SASEGT. V was clipped by 5 bases and J by 4 bases; unmatched bases: 3. This CDR3 region has 15 residues. Here the CDR3 reads CASSPSGGITGELFF. In DNA form, the CDR3 reads TGTGCCAGCAGTCCTAGCGGGGGGATCACCGGGGAGCTGTTTTTT.

This clonotype appeared many times. This chain joins TRBV6-5 and TRBJ2-2; 9 nucleotides match TRBD1. Trimming took 5 bases from V and 8 from J; bases not matched to a gene: 6. Germline CDR1 is MNHEY and CDR2 is SVGAGI. The CDR3 spans 14 residues. The chain's CDR3 is CASSVQGARGELFF. In DNA, the CDR3 is TGTGCCAGCAGTGTACAGGGGGCAAGGGGGGAGCTGTTTTTT.

CDR3 loop: CATSREGGADQPQHF. In DNA, the CDR3 is TGTGCCACCAGCAGAGAGGGCGGGGCGGACCAGCCCCAGCATTTT. This chain connects TRBV15 to TRBJ1-5, with D tentatively TRBD1 (5 bases). CDR1 and CDR2 (germline): LNHNV, YYDKDF (reference sequence). V lost 0 bases and J lost 7, with 13 bases in between. The CDR3 consists of 15 residues.

This clonotype was counted between two and nine times. The V gene is TRBV4-2, the J gene TRBJ1-2, with 10 positions matching TRBD1. This CDR3 has 17 residues. V lost 1 base, J lost 0 bases, and 5 bases stayed unmatched. CDR1 is LGHNA, CDR2 YNFKEQ, per germline. This chain's CDR3 is CASSQGDRGEANYGYTF. CDR3 sequence (DNA): TGTGCCAGCAGCCAAGGGGACAGGGGAGAGGCTAACTATGGCTACACCTTC.

This clonotype was seen at least ten times. CDR3 protein: CASSFGGGHTDTQYF. The CDR3 DNA reads TGTGCCAGCAGCTTCGGCGGGGGACACACAGATACGCAGTATTTT. V and J are TRBV7-6 and TRBJ2-3; a weak D match, TRBD2 (7 bases). The CDR3 loop spans 15 amino acids. V lost 3 bases and J lost 2, with 12 bases in between. Germline V gene lookup returns CDR1 SGHVS and CDR2 FNYEAQ.

This chain links TRBV11-1 with TRBJ1-2; no definite D call. Germline V gives CDR1 SGHAT, CDR2 FQDESV (reference sequence). CDR3 length equals 13 residues. The V end was cut by 3 bases, the J end by 3 bases, with 8 bases between. DNA for the CDR3: TGTGCCAGCAGCTTCCCGTTCCACTATGGCTACACCTTC. Protein sequence: CASSFPFHYGYTF.

The chain carries TRBV6-5 and TRBJ2-2; D may be TRBD1 (6 bases). Germline V gene data show CDR1 as MNHEY and CDR2 as SVGAGI. This CDR3 comprises 15 residues. Trimming took 6 bases from V and 3 from J, leaving 14 bases between them. The CDR3 DNA reads TGTGCCAGCAGCCCCTTACCAGGGGACACCGGGGAGCTGTTTTTT. This sequence encodes CASSPLPGDTGELFF.

This clonotype was recorded a few times. The chain has TRBV29-1 and TRBJ2-5, with a possible D match to TRBD2 (5 bases). CDR3 length equals 17 residues. Trimming took 1 base from V and 10 from J, leaving 28 bases between them. Germline values: CDR1 SQVTM, CDR2 ANQGSEA. CDR3 in DNA: TGCAGCGTTGAAGGCCGTGCCGGGATAGACACTTTCACGGTCCAGTACTTC. The encoded protein is CSVEGRAGIDTFTVQYF. The entire variable domain, with the rest obtained from reference TRBV29-1 and TRBJ2-5, is as follows: SAVISQKPSRDICQRGTSLTIQCQVDSQVTMMFWYRQQPGQSLTLIATANQGSEATYESGFVIDKFPISRPNLTFSTLTVSNMSPEDSSIYLCSVEGRAGIDTFTVQYFGPGTRLLVL.

This clonotype was observed a handful of times. J is TRBJ1-6 and V is TRBV6-6; D is undetermined. V gave up 4 bases and J gave up 0 bases, with 7 bases separating them. Germline CDR1 MNHNY, CDR2 SVGAGI (reference sequence). The CDR3 consists of 15 residues. This CDR3 is CASSSGVSYNSPLHF. CDR3 in DNA: TGTGCCAGCAGTTCAGGCGTCTCCTATAATTCACCCCTCCACTTT.